Below are 15 T cell receptor beta chains sequenced from a single sample in a study of T cells in Graves' hyperthyroidism and ophthalmopathy. Researchers amplified the TCR beta CDR3 regions from RNA transcripts. TCR CDR3 underwent first-round RT-PCR with the HTBI primer set. TCRdb ran MiXCR on the multiplex PCR reads and lists one entry per CDR3 protein. The repertoire holds hundreds of thousands of distinct CDR3 sequences, with 38% as singletons. The material sequenced was blood. These receptors were obtained from a man aged 18 to 35 with Graves' hyperthyroidism.

This clonotype has at least ten counts. Written as DNA, the CDR3 is TGCAGTGCGGCCCTGGACGGGGAAGCTAACTATGGCTACACCTTC. Its translation is CSAALDGEANYGYTF. The chain carries TRBV20-1 and TRBJ1-2; no clear D gene. The CDR3 extends over 15 amino acids. Germline V gives CDR1 DFQATT, CDR2 SNEGSKA (reference sequence). V was shortened by 6 bases and J by 0 bases, with 17 bases between the two germline ends.

The chain is built from TRBV7-9 and TRBJ2-3; D ambiguous. V dropped 5 bases and J dropped 7 bases, with 7 bases sitting between them. Germline lookup yields CDR1 SEHNR and CDR2 FQNEAQ (reference sequence). CDR3 size: 11 residues. The DNA for the CDR3 is TGTGCCAGCAGCCCCCTCAATACGCAGTATTTT. Translated, it gives CASSPLNTQYF.

This chain connects TRBV29-1 to TRBJ1-2, with D perhaps matching TRBD1 (6 bases). Germline CDR1 is SQVTM and CDR2 is ANQGSEA. The V gene lost 7 bases and the J gene lost 4 bases, with 16 bases spanning the gap. The CDR3 totals 13 residues. CDR3 sequence: CSAEEGGGYGYTF. CDR3 nucleotide sequence: TGCAGCGCTGAGGAGGGGGGGGGCTATGGCTACACCTTC.

This clonotype was found a few times. For the CDR3, the DNA is TGCGCCAGCAGATCCGACAGGGAGGGTGAAAAACTGTTTTTT. This codes for CASRSDREGEKLFF. The chain couples TRBV5-1 to TRBJ1-4; 7 bases agree with TRBD1. The V and J ends lost 5 bases and 7 bases, in that order; junction bases with no gene match: 8. Germline V gene sequence: CDR1 SGHRS, CDR2 YFSETQ. The CDR3 sequence is 14 residues long. The whole variable domain, remainder taken from reference TRBV5-1 and TRBJ1-4, is KAGVTQTPRYLIKTRGQQVTLSCSPISGHRSVSWYQQTPGQGLQFLFEYFSETQRNKGNFPGRFSGRQFSNSRSEMNVSTLELGDSALYLCASRSDREGEKLFFGSGTQLSVL.

This clonotype turned up a few times. The chain is built from TRBV29-1 and TRBJ1-6; 8 bases map to TRBD1. Germline-derived CDR1 and CDR2 are SQVTM and ANQGSEA. This CDR3 is built from 12 residues. Germline trimming cut 8 bases from V and 8 bases from J; bases unmatched to any gene: 5. CDR3 in DNA: TGCAGCACTCAGACAGGGGATTCACCCCTCCACTTT. It codes for CSTQTGDSPLHF.

This clonotype was seen many times. The J gene is TRBJ1-5, the V gene TRBV12-3 or TRBV12-4, with a possible D match to TRBD1 (6 bases). The CDR3 length is 13 residues. Deletions cut 1 base from V and 6 bases from J, with 7 bases between. CDR3 coding DNA: TGTGCCAGCAGTTTAGGGGACACTCAGCCCCAGCATTTT. Protein product: CASSLGDTQPQHF.

This clonotype was counted ten times or more. This sequence joins TRBV14 and TRBJ2-7, with D possibly being TRBD2 (6 bases). Looked up from germline, CDR1 is SGHDN and CDR2 is FVKESK. V was clipped by 4 bases and J by 6 bases, with 13 bases between them. This CDR3 has 13 residues. The CDR3 is CASSPIGGSEQYF. Here the CDR3 DNA reads TGTGCCAGCAGCCCTATAGGAGGGAGCGAGCAGTACTTC.

This clonotype was seen a handful of times. This chain joins TRBV19 and TRBJ2-7, with D hard to call. Germline values: CDR1 LNHDA, CDR2 SQIVND (reference sequence). Deletions cut 1 base from V and 3 bases from J, with 10 bases between. The CDR3 runs to 14 residues. CDR3 DNA sequence: TGTGCCAGTAGTATAGTTCCAGGCGGCTACGAGCAGTACTTC. Translation gives CASSIVPGGYEQYF.

This clonotype was recorded a few times. The V and J genes are TRBV7-2 and TRBJ2-2; unclear D gene. The CDR3 runs to 15 residues. V lost 1 base and J lost 5, with 11 bases in between. Germline V gene sequence: CDR1 SGHTA, CDR2 FQGNSA. The CDR3 region has the DNA TGTGCCAGCAGCTTAGTGACGGTGGGGACCGGGGAGCTGTTTTTT. This translates into CASSLVTVGTGELFF. Variable domain in full (rest from reference TRBV7-2 and TRBJ2-2): GAGVSQSPSNKVTEKGKDVELRCDPISGHTALYWYRQSLGQGLEFLIYFQGNSAPDKSGLPSDRFSAERTGGSVSTLTIQRTQQEDSAVYLCASSLVTVGTGELFFGEGSRLTVL.

The chain links TRBV11-1 to TRBJ1-2; 7 positions agree with TRBD1. Trimming removed 5 bases from V and 1 base from J; junction bases left unmatched: 10. Germline V lookup: CDR1 SGHAT, CDR2 FQDESV (reference sequence). The CDR3 has 16 amino acids. The CDR3 DNA reads TGTGCCAGCAGCAGAGAACAGGGGACCGGTAACTATGGCTACACCTTC. Protein: CASSREQGTGNYGYTF.

This clonotype is a singleton in its sample. The CDR3 loop reads CASSSSGRKTQYF. The CDR3 region has the DNA TGTGCCAGCAGCTCCTCAGGGAGGAAGACCCAGTACTTC. The rearrangement joins TRBV7-9 to TRBJ2-5; the D gene is possibly TRBD2 (6 bases). This CDR3 comprises 13 residues. CDR1 and CDR2 (germline): SEHNR, FQNEAQ (reference sequence). V lost 4 bases and J 6 bases, leaving 12 bases between the germline ends.

Points on this clonotype: This may arise from a read error, as a much more abundant clone is one base away. This chain uses TRBV11-1 with TRBJ1-3; D is uncertain. Between the trimmed V and J ends, which lost 3 bases and 5 bases, there was a span of 8 bases. Per germline, CDR1 SGHAT and CDR2 FQDESV (reference sequence). The CDR3 runs to 13 residues. The CDR3 loop is CASSFGLRNTIYF. In DNA form, the CDR3 reads TGTGCCAGCAGCTTCGGACTGAGAAACACCATATATTTT.

This clonotype was found a few times. The chain uses TRBV2 and TRBJ2-5, with 7 bases identical to TRBD2. CDR1 is SNHLY and CDR2 is FYNNEI in the germline V gene. CDR3 length equals 14 residues. The ends lost 8 bases at V and 5 bases at J; junction bases unmatched: 11. CDR3 protein: CASSTSSRGETQYF. CDR3 nucleotides: TGTGCCAGCTCGACTAGCAGCCGGGGTGAGACCCAGTACTTC.

In its sample, this clonotype was seen many times. The chain joins TRBV9 to TRBJ1-1, with a tentative D call TRBD1 (6 bases). Trimming removed 1 base from V and 4 bases from J, with 14 bases in between. Per germline, CDR1 SGDLS and CDR2 YYNGEE. The CDR3 runs to 15 residues. The CDR3 DNA is TGTGCCAGCAGCGTATCGGGGGCCGGTGGCACTGAAGCTTTCTTT. It yields the protein CASSVSGAGGTEAFF.

This clonotype was picked up one time. The chain joins TRBV7-9 to TRBJ1-1; 9 bases agree with TRBD1. Germline values: CDR1 SEHNR, CDR2 FQNEAQ (reference sequence). This CDR3 comprises 13 residues. V dropped 2 bases and J dropped 11; count of bases not matched to a gene: 6. The CDR3 is CASSLQRGQGAFF. The DNA of the CDR3 is TGTGCCAGCAGCTTACAACGCGGACAGGGGGCTTTCTTT. Supplemented by reference TRBV7-9 and TRBJ1-1, the full variable domain reads DTGVSQNPRHKITKRGQNVTFRCDPISEHNRLYWYRQTLGQGPEFLTYFQNEAQLEKSRLLSDRFSAERPKGSFSTLEIQRTEQGDSAMYLCASSLQRGQGAFFGQGTRLTVV.